A single sample gave rise to the 2 T cell receptor beta chains below, sequenced in a study of control samples from healthy donors and cancer patients (TCRdb year 2020). Libraries came from the immunoSEQ multiplex PCR assay. As stored in TCRdb, this immuneACCESS dataset retains in-frame rearrangements with V and J assigned. A fraction of the clones does not appear; measured against another copy, unresolved V genes explain less than half of the discrepancy, and the remainder lacks a known reason. For this sample the table gives around 64,000 clones, of which approximately 89% were detected only once. The ten largest clones take up approximately 5.1% of the sample. The specimen sequenced was PBMCs. Receptors originate from a man between 60 and 75 years old with colorectal cancer.

The gene calls are TRBV4-1 and TRBJ2-1; TRBD2 matches 9 bases. V trimming: 4 bases; J trimming: 3 bases; junction bases outside the gene matches: 7. CDR1 and CDR2 from the germline V gene are MGHRA and YSYEKL. The CDR3 runs 16 residues. For the CDR3, the DNA is TGCGCCAGCAGCCTCCGCGGGGGGGCAGGCTACAATGAGCAGTTCTTC. Translation: CASSLRGGAGYNEQFF.

The J gene is TRBJ1-4, the V gene TRBV7-9, with a tentative D call TRBD1 (5 bases). Looked up from germline, CDR1 is SEHNR and CDR2 is FQNEAQ (reference sequence). There are 16 residues in the CDR3. The V end lost 5 bases, the J end lost 0 bases, and 13 bases lay between the germline ends. CDR3 sequence (DNA): TGTGCCAGCAGCCCTAAGTGGGGGGCAACTAATGAAAAACTGTTTTTT. It encodes CASSPKWGATNEKLFF.